The rows below give T cell receptor beta chains drawn from one sample of a study of blood T cell repertoires in COVID-19. Clones were read by immunoSEQ multiplex PCR, and TCRdb kept only the in-frame ones, dropping some. The table includes about 270,000 clones, 70% to 90% detected once. The sample was peripheral blood. The receptors stem from a woman under 40 with COVID-19, enrolled during active disease. CDR3s include the opening cysteine and the closing phenylalanine or tryptophan. D genes are given only for firm matches. A row's size may be missing; if present it is once, few, many or a size class.

>TRBV2|TRBD2|.|TRBJ2-5
TGTGCCAGCAGTGAGGGTCTAGCGGGGGCCTTAACGGAGACCCAGTACTTC
CASSEGLAGALTETQYF
>TRBV5-4|TRBD1|.|TRBJ2-5
TGTGCCAGCGGTAGAAAAGCGGACAGGAAAGAGACCCAGTACTTC
CASGRKADRKETQYF
>TRBV5-1|.|once|TRBJ1-1
TGCGCCAGCAGCTACGGGGGGCTGAACACTGAAGCTTTCTTT
CASSYGGLNTEAFF
>TRBV18|TRBD2|.|TRBJ2-1
TGTGCCAGCTCACCTCTAGCGGGGGAGAACAATGAGCAGTTCTTC
CASSPLAGENNEQFF
>TRBV11-2|TRBD1|.|TRBJ1-2
TGTGCCAGCAGCGGGCCGGGACAGAACTATGGCTACACCTTC
CASSGPGQNYGYTF
>TRBV11-2|TRBD2|.|TRBJ2-1
TGTGCCAGCAGCCCGGGACTAGCGGGGGTAGGAGCCCAGTACAATGAGCAGTTCTTC
CASSPGLAGVGAQYNEQFF
>TRBV5-1|.|.|TRBJ1-1
TGCGCCAGCAGCTTAAGACGGGATTGGGGCACTGAAGCTTTCTTT
CASSLRRDWGTEAFF
>TRBV19|TRBD2|.|TRBJ2-2
TGTGCCAGTAGTATAGGACTAGCGGGGGGCCTAAACACCGGGGAGCTGTTTTTT
CASSIGLAGGLNTGELFF
>TRBV10-2|.|.|TRBJ2-5
TGCGCCAGCAGTTCCGACAGTTCTGGTGGGGAGACCCAGTACTTC
CASSSDSSGGETQYF
>TRBV9|TRBD2|few|TRBJ2-3
TGTGCCAGCAGCGTAGCTAGCGGGGGGGCCATGGATACGCAGTATTTT
CASSVASGGAMDTQYF
>TRBV5-6|.|.|TRBJ1-1
TGTGCCAGCAGCTTGGCCGCGGGGGCCACTGAAGCTTTCTTT
CASSLAAGATEAFF
>TRBV5-4|.|.|TRBJ2-2
TGTGCCAGCAGCTTGGGAGTACCCGGGGAGCTGTTTTTT
CASSLGVPGELFF
>TRBV28|.|.|TRBJ1-5
TGTGCCAGCAGTTTAGTCGGACAGCAGCATTTT
CASSLVGQQHF
>TRBV11-2|.|few|TRBJ2-1
TGTGCCAGCAGCTTAGCCGGGTTTGAGCAGTTCTTC
CASSLAGFEQFF
>TRBV5-6|TRBD2|.|TRBJ2-5
TGTGCCAGCAGCTCACTTAGCGGGGAGTACCAAGAGACCCAGTACTTC
CASSSLSGEYQETQYF
>TRBV7-6|TRBD1|.|TRBJ2-2
TGTGCCAGCAGTTCTACAGGGGCCGGGGAGCTGTTTTTT
CASSSTGAGELFF
>TRBV5-1|.|.|TRBJ1-1
TGCGCCAGCAGCTTTACCAGCGCCAACACTGAAGCTTTCTTT
CASSFTSANTEAFF
>TRBV28|TRBD1|.|TRBJ2-5
TGTGCCAGCAGTCACAGGGGGCATAGGGGAGAGACCCAGTACTTC
CASSHRGHRGETQYF
>TRBV18|TRBD1|.|TRBJ1-6
TGTGCCAGCTCACGACTCGGGTGGGACAGCCGAAATTCACCCCTCCACTTT
CASSRLGWDSRNSPLHF
>TRBV7-2|.|.|TRBJ1-4
TGTGCCAGCAGCCCAGGGGTCAGGGAAAAACTGTTTTTT
CASSPGVREKLFF
>TRBV21-1|.|.|TRBJ1-5
TGTGCCAGCAGCAAAGCGCGAAGAAATCAGCCCCAGCATTTT
CASSKARRNQPQHF
>TRBV5-1|.|.|TRBJ1-2
TGCGCCAGCAGCGTCAAGGGACACCGTAACTATGGCTACACCTTC
CASSVKGHRNYGYTF
>TRBV19|.|.|TRBJ1-2
TGTGCCAGTACCCCGGGGCGGGGGTCTAACTATGGCTACACCTTC
CASTPGRGSNYGYTF
>TRBV2|.|few|TRBJ1-4
TGTGCCAGCAGTGAACTTCAGCCCGGGGCTAATGAAAAACTGTTTTTT
CASSELQPGANEKLFF
>TRBV6-5|.|.|TRBJ2-3
TGTGCCAGCAGTTCAGGGGCAGTGGAAACAGATACGCAGTATTTT
CASSSGAVETDTQYF
>TRBV3-1/TRBV3-2|.|.|TRBJ2-7
TGTGCCAGCAGCCAAGGGCTTACCTACGAGCAGTACTTC
CASSQGLTYEQYF
>TRBV5-4|.|.|TRBJ1-2
TGTGCCAGCAGCTTAGCGGGACACCTTCCTGGCTATGGCTACACCTTC
CASSLAGHLPGYGYTF
>TRBV4-1|.|.|TRBJ2-1
TGCGCCAGCAGCCAAAATACAGCCCGCTACAATGAGCAGTTCTTC
CASSQNTARYNEQFF
>TRBV11-3|TRBD1|once|TRBJ2-5
TGTGCCAGCAGCCTGCGGACAGGAGGTCAAGAGACCCAGTACTTC
CASSLRTGGQETQYF
>TRBV23-1|.|.|TRBJ2-7
TGCGCCAGCAGTCGTCAGGGAATCTTAGACGAGCAGTACTTC
CASSRQGILDEQYF
>TRBV7-2|TRBD1|.|TRBJ1-2
TGTGCCAGCAGCCCCGTAGCGTGGGACAGCTATGGCTACACCTTC
CASSPVAWDSYGYTF
>TRBV7-2|.|.|TRBJ2-7
TGTGCCAGCAGCTTAATGGAGGGCCCCTACGAGCAGTACTTC
CASSLMEGPYEQYF
>TRBV6-1|.|.|TRBJ2-5
TGTGCCAGCAGTGAATTTAAGGGGGAGACCCAGTACTTC
CASSEFKGETQYF
>TRBV19|.|.|TRBJ2-5
TGTGCCAGTAGTGCGACCCAGAACCGGGGGACCCAGTACTTC
CASSATQNRGTQYF
>TRBV5-6|TRBD2|few|TRBJ2-7
TGTGCCAGCAGCTATACTAGCGGTTCCTACGAGCAGTACTTC
CASSYTSGSYEQYF
>TRBV21-1|.|.|TRBJ1-2
TGTGCCAGCAGTCAAAGCCCGGGGACAAACTATGGCTACACCTTC
CASSQSPGTNYGYTF
>TRBV5-4|TRBD1|.|TRBJ1-3
TGTGCCAGCAGCCCCGGGACAGGGGATGGAAACACCATATATTTT
CASSPGTGDGNTIYF
>TRBV28|.|.|TRBJ2-5
TGTGCCAGCAGTTGGCCTAGCGTGTACCAAGAGACCCAGTACTTC
CASSWPSVYQETQYF
>TRBV7-6|TRBD2|.|TRBJ2-3
TGTGCCAGCAGCTTAGGGCTAGCGGACGCGGTGGATACGCAGTATTTT
CASSLGLADAVDTQYF
>TRBV28|.|.|TRBJ2-7
TGTGCCAGCAGCGACAGGTCAACCTACGAGCAGTACTTC
CASSDRSTYEQYF
>TRBV27|.|.|TRBJ2-5
TGTGCCAGCAGTTTATTTAGAACCCCTAATCTAAGGCGGCAAGAGACCCAGTACTTC
CASSLFRTPNLRRQETQYF
>TRBV4-1|.|.|TRBJ1-1
TGCGCCAGCAGCCAAGGTCGGGCACGGACTTCGAACACTGAAGCTTTCTTT
CASSQGRARTSNTEAFF
>TRBV5-1|TRBD1|.|TRBJ1-6
TGCGCCAGCAGCTTGGCCGGGACAGTAGTCTCACCCCTCCACTTT
CASSLAGTVVSPLHF
>TRBV5-4|.|.|TRBJ1-2
TGTGCCAGCGATGGGGAGGGGTTTGGCTACACCTTC
CASDGEGFGYTF
>TRBV5-8|.|.|TRBJ2-4
TGTGCCAGCAGCTTGCAGGGCAGAAAAAACATTCAGTACTTC
CASSLQGRKNIQYF
>TRBV28|.|.|TRBJ2-7
TGTGCCAGCAGTTCACCGTACGGAGGCTCCTACGAGCAGTACTTC
CASSSPYGGSYEQYF
>TRBV6-5|.|.|TRBJ1-2
TGTGCCAGCAGTTACTCGGCAGGATATGGCTACACCTTC
CASSYSAGYGYTF
>TRBV5-1|.|few|TRBJ1-6
TGCGCCAGCAGCGAATCTAATACCTATAATTCACCCCTCCACTTT
CASSESNTYNSPLHF
>TRBV3-1/TRBV3-2|TRBD2|once|TRBJ2-5
TGTGCCAGCAGTCCACAATTTACGAGCGGGGGGGCCGAGACCCAGTACTTC
CASSPQFTSGGAETQYF
>TRBV6-6|TRBD1|.|TRBJ1-6
TGTGCCAGCAGTCCGGGACAGGGAAGGATGTTCAATAATTCACCCCTCCACTTT
CASSPGQGRMFNNSPLHF
>TRBV19|TRBD1|.|TRBJ2-5
TGTGCCAGTAGTCGAAACGGGGACAGCCAAGAGACCCAGTACTTC
CASSRNGDSQETQYF
>TRBV13|.|.|TRBJ1-6
TGTGCCAGCAGCTTAGCCCGTTCACCCCTCCACTTT
CASSLARSPLHF
>TRBV9|TRBD2|.|TRBJ2-2
TGTGCCAGCAGCGCCCCGGGACTAGCGGGACTAAACACCGGGGAGCTGTTTTTT
CASSAPGLAGLNTGELFF
>TRBV6-5|.|.|TRBJ2-2
TGTGCCACCCGACGGGACTTATCCACCGGGGAGCTGTTTTTT
CATRRDLSTGELFF